This T cell receptor (beta chain) came from a study of graft-versus-host responses after intestinal transplantation. Study-wide context: Every transplant recipient was induced with anti-thymocyte globulin, then maintained on tacrolimus and steroids for roughly 3 years.

To note about this clone: Antigen unknown.

CDR3 length: 17 amino acids. The V end was cut by 3 bases, the J end by 0 bases, with 18 bases between. Germline CDR1 and CDR2: LNHNV and YYDKDF (reference sequence). The method was immunoSEQ multiplex PCR; TCRdb's version includes in-frame clones alone and lacks a portion of them. The sample shows tens of thousands of clones, 80% to 95% of them seen only once. The clonotype originates from a human donor who was the organ donor for an intestinal transplant. Sequencing used unstimulated CD4+ T cells sorted from spleen or lymph node cells, obtained before transplant. The V and J genes are TRBV15 and TRBJ2-7; possible D gene TRBD2, 6 bases. The CDR3 here is CATSRLPSDPGSYEQYF. The CDR3 region has the DNA TGTGCCACCAGCAGGCTCCCTAGCGACCCAGGCTCCTACGAGCAGTACTTC.